The clone carrying this T cell receptor (beta chain) came up once. The data derive from a study of T cell responses to AZD1222 COVID-19 vaccine. Some clones are missing from TCRdb's copy, which holds only in-frame ones; the method was immunoSEQ multiplex PCR. Here the sample spans nearly 95,000 clones, 80% to 90% being singletons. Germline CDR1 is SGDLS and CDR2 is YYNGEE. The V end was cut by 3 bases, the J end by 5 bases, with 16 bases between. The CDR3 totals 15 residues. The chain carries TRBV9 and TRBJ2-3; tentatively, D is TRBD2 (6 bases). The TCR comes from an adult who received the AZD1222 COVID-19 vaccine. The sample here was peripheral blood, taken 28 days after the second AZD1222 dose. The CDR3 protein is CASSGGVPRGDTQYF. The CDR3, as DNA: TGTGCCAGCAGCGGGGGGGTTCCCCGAGGAGATACGCAGTATTTT.